This entry concerns a single T cell receptor (beta chain). Assay used: immunoSEQ multiplex PCR; TCRdb lists only in-frame clones, some missing. Of approximately 80,000 clones listed, more than 75% are singletons. This record belongs to a study of blood T cell repertoires in COVID-19. V shed 6 bases and J shed 8 bases, with 10 bases lying between them. The CDR3 loop spans 11 amino acids. The sequence derives from a man in his fifties or sixties with acute or convalescent COVID-19. The chain couples TRBV12-3 or TRBV12-4 to TRBJ1-2; weak D call: TRBD1 (5 bases). Sample: peripheral blood. The CDR3: CASSRRGGYTF. The CDR3 nucleotides read TGTGCCAGCAGCCGACGGGGGGGCTACACCTTC.